This entry lists 2 T cell receptor beta chains sequenced from one sample in a study of regulatory T cells in long-lasting Graves disease. HTBI primers from iRepertoire and Arm-PCR of CDR3 regions yielded the TCR beta libraries. TCRdb re-analysed the multiplex PCR reads in MiXCR, keeping a single row per CDR3 protein. This sample carries 400,000 to 550,000 distinct CDR3 sequences, about a sixth of them seen once, and the ten largest clones take approximately 11%. The time point denotes: newly diagnosed GD, antithyroid drugs for less than 3 months. PBMC-extracted RNA yielded the TCR library. These data were also filed under a second study, of T cells in Graves' hyperthyroidism and ophthalmopathy.

The sequencing here drew on peripheral blood mononuclear cells (PBMCs), taken at new diagnosis, from a patient treated with antithyroid drugs. The receptors derive from a young woman with Graves disease.

This clonotype was found many times. This chain uses TRBV18 with TRBJ1-1; TRBD1 might be the D (6 bases). Germline loops: CDR1 KGHSH, CDR2 LQKENI. With 8 bases removed from V and 8 bases from J, the gap between germline ends came to 12 bases. This CDR3 has 11 amino acids. The CDR3: CASSPGQEAFF. CDR3 DNA: TGTGCCAGCAGCCCCGGACAGGAAGCTTTCTTT.

This clonotype was picked up many times. The CDR3 nucleotides are TGTGCCACCAGTTACGCCGGCAGGACAGACGCAGAGACCCAGTACTTC. As protein: CATSYAGRTDAETQYF. The chain is built from TRBV24-1 and TRBJ2-5, with D possibly matching TRBD1 (6 bases). V lost 6 bases and J lost 4, with 20 bases in between. The CDR3 runs to 16 residues. The germline gives CDR1 KGHDR, CDR2 SFDVKD.